This T cell receptor (beta chain) was sequenced during a study of early T cells in non-severe SARS-CoV-2 infection. Each cDNA molecule carried a unique molecular identifier. In TCRdb, the 5' RACE reads were re-called with MiXCR into one record per CDR3 protein. Of some 56,000 distinct CDR3 sequences in the sample, roughly 10% were seen once. The V and J ends lost 7 bases and 2 bases respectively, with 15 bases between them. CDR3 size: 15 residues. The germline V gene encodes CDR1 SNHLY and CDR2 FYNNEI. Sequences were obtained from whole blood. The chain couples TRBV2 to TRBJ2-1; D is possibly TRBD1 (5 bases). This TCR was recovered from an adult who was a healthcare worker with PCR-confirmed SARS-CoV-2 infection or an uninfected control (not recorded which). The CDR3 coding sequence is TGTGCCAGCACCCAAAGGGGAAGACCCTACAATGAGCAGTTCTTC. The encoded protein is CASTQRGRPYNEQFF.